Presented here are 5 T cell receptor beta chains from one specimen sequenced in a study of T cells in Graves' hyperthyroidism and ophthalmopathy. TCR beta CDR3 regions were amplified from RNA transcripts. HTBI primers were used for first-round RT-PCR of the TCR CDR3. From the multiplex PCR reads, TCRdb called clonotypes with MiXCR, one entry per CDR3 protein. The table has about 550,000 distinct CDR3 sequences, around 20% seen once. The sequenced sample consisted of blood. These receptors originate from a man between 18 and 35 years old with Graves' hyperthyroidism.

The table lists this clonotype with many counts. The CDR3 DNA sequence: TGCAGTGCTAGATTAGGGTCCATGAACACTGAAGCTTTCTTT. Its translation is CSARLGSMNTEAFF. This rearrangement joins TRBV20-1 to TRBJ1-1; D gene ambiguous. Trimming stripped 2 bases from V and 0 bases from J, with 10 bases between. Germline loops: CDR1 DFQATT, CDR2 SNEGSKA (reference sequence). The CDR3 runs 14 residues.

This clonotype was seen ten or more times. The gene calls are TRBV6-1 and TRBJ1-2; maybe TRBD1 (5 bases). The CDR3 runs 17 residues. Looked up from germline, CDR1 is MNHNS and CDR2 is SASEGT. Trimming took off 6 bases at V and 6 bases at J, with 26 bases between the two ends. The chain's CDR3 is CASRPMMLKGAGNGYTF. In DNA, the CDR3 is TGTGCCAGCAGGCCTATGATGTTAAAAGGGGCTGGGAATGGCTACACCTTC.

This clonotype was seen only a few times. This chain connects TRBV6-2 or TRBV6-3 to TRBJ1-2; no clear D gene. The V end was cut by 6 bases, the J end by 8 bases, with 19 bases between. The CDR3 is 14 residues long. The germline CDR1 and CDR2 sequences are MNHEY and SVGEGT. This CDR3 is CASRHDGGSLGYTF. CDR3 bases: TGTGCCAGCAGACATGACGGAGGATCTTTGGGCTACACCTTC.

Comment on this clonotype: A much larger clone lies one base from this, so it may be a read error. The CDR3 DNA is TGTGCCAGCAGCTTTGGGACAGGGGTGAACACTGAAGCTTGCTTT. This codes for CASSFGTGVNTEACF. This chain joins TRBV7-9 and TRBJ1-1, with TRBD1 matching 10 bases. The CDR3 totals 15 residues. CDR1 and CDR2 (germline): SEHNR, FQNEAQ (reference sequence).

This clonotype showed up many times. This chain links TRBV28 with TRBJ2-4; D uncertain. The CDR3 has 17 amino acids. Looked up from germline, CDR1 is MDHEN and CDR2 is SYDVKM. Trimming shortened V by 2 bases and J by 0 bases, and 14 bases separated the two germline ends. CDR3 amino acids: CASSLKLVELAKNIQYF. CDR3 DNA sequence: TGTGCCAGCAGTTTAAAGTTGGTGGAGCTAGCCAAAAACATTCAGTACTTC.